Presented here are 2 T cell receptor beta chains from one specimen sequenced in a study of regulatory T cells in long-lasting Graves disease. Arm-PCR with iRepertoire HTBI primers amplified the CDR3 regions for these TCR beta libraries. Via MiXCR, TCRdb re-called the multiplex PCR reads, giving one row per CDR3 protein. The sample has approximately 400,000 distinct CDR3 sequences; about an eighth are singletons. The time point: newly diagnosed GD, antithyroid drugs for less than 3 months. Scientists built the TCR library using RNA that was extracted from PBMCs. This same sample was also part of a study on T cells in Graves' hyperthyroidism and ophthalmopathy.

The material sequenced was peripheral blood mononuclear cells (PBMCs), taken at new diagnosis, from a patient treated with antithyroid drugs. All receptors derive from a woman aged 18 to 35 with Graves disease.

This clonotype has ten or more counts. The chain recombines TRBV28 with TRBJ2-7; weak D call: TRBD2 (5 bases). The CDR3 runs to 13 residues. The V and J ends lost 7 bases and 1 base respectively, with 11 bases between them. Per the germline V gene, CDR1 is MDHEN and CDR2 is SYDVKM. CDR3: CASKSGRSYEQYF. CDR3 bases: TGTGCCAGCAAAAGCGGTAGATCCTACGAGCAGTACTTC.

This rearrangement joins TRBV3-1 to TRBJ2-7; 7 positions match TRBD2. The CDR3 contains 15 residues. With V trimmed by 1 base and J by 3 bases, 6 bases remained unmatched. In germline, CDR1 is LGHDT, CDR2 YNNKEL (reference sequence). CDR3: CASSQVASGNYEQYF. As DNA, the CDR3 is TGTGCCAGCAGCCAAGTAGCAAGCGGGAACTACGAGCAGTACTTC.